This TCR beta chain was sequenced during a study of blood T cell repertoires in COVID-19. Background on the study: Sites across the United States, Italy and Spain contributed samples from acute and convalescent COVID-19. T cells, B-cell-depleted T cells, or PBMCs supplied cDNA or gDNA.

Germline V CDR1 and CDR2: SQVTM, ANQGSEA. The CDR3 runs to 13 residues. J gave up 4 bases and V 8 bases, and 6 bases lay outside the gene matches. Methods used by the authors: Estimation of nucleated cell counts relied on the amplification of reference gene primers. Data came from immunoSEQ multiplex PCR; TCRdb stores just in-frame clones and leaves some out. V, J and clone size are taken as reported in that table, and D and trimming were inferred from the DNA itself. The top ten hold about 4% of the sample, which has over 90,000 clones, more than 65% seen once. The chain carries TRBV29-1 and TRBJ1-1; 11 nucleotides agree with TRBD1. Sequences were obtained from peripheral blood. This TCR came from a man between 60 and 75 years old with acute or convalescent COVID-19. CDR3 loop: CSTTGTGGTEAFF. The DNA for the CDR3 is TGCAGCACGACCGGGACAGGGGGCACTGAAGCTTTCTTT.